This T cell receptor (beta chain) was found in a study of early T cells in non-severe SARS-CoV-2 infection listed by TCRdb under 2021. Turning to the overall study: Because TCR sequencing relied on bulk RNA taken from unsorted whole blood, pairing of alpha and beta chains was not possible. General study outcomes and caveats: VDJdb matching was skewed toward anti-spike CD8 responses and likely underestimated virus-specific expansions by missing private and CD4 specificities.

Set within a cohort of healthcare workers in London, UK, this nested case-control study involved weekly PCR testing of nasopharyngeal swabs along with blood sampling. Healthcare workers were enrolled in the week of the UK lockdown, from 23 to 31 March 2020, and were followed every week for up to roughly 16 weeks. Via the germline V gene, CDR1 is SQVTM and CDR2 ANQGSEA. From the cysteine up to the phenylalanine, the CDR3 has a length of 13 residues. Of all the DNA, just the CDR3 is kept, 39 bases in frame from base 1. V trim: 5 bases; J trim: 7 bases; unmatched bases: 10. This clonotype turned up a few times. There is no known antigen for this receptor. No per-base quality is available; no much larger clone lies one base away. Library generation was performed with 5' RACE. This sample was sequenced with a NextSeq 500. Unique molecular identifiers were attached to individual cDNA molecules in the TCR library protocol so that sequencing error and PCR bias could be corrected. TCR alpha and beta chains were both sequenced, and the abundances of alpha and beta sequences in each sample were closely correlated with each other. The original pipeline was this. Decombinator V4 was used to annotate TCR sequences for V gene, J gene and CDR3. TCRs were defined as expanded if a significant change between any two time points was detected under a Poisson model with p below 0.0001. TCR abundances were normalised to the total number of TCRs sequenced per sample and expressed as counts per million. MAIT TCRs were defined by TRAV1-2 paired with TRAJ12, TRAJ20 or TRAJ33, and iNKT TCRs by TRAV10 paired with TRAJ18. VDJdb, accessed 1 November 2021, was searched for CMV, EBV and SARS-CoV-2 annotated TCRs, excluding TCRs annotated for multiple antigens. TCRdb redid the processing of the public reads, applying fastp at Q25 and MiXCR, and retained in-frame beta chains. Each record represents a unique CDR3 protein, reported with the most common genes and DNA among its rows. TCRdb's processing, not the authors', yielded these V and J calls. This sample holds about 63,000 distinct CDR3 sequences; 10% to 15% were observed only once. Clones ranked in the top ten supply less than 6% of the sample.

The chain is assembled from TRBV29-1 and TRBJ2-7, with TRBD2 identical over 8 junction bases. This TCR came from an adult who was a healthcare worker with PCR-confirmed SARS-CoV-2 infection or an uninfected control (not recorded which). The material sequenced was whole blood. The nucleotide sequence is TGCAGCGTTCAACAAACCACTAGCGGAGAGCAGTACTTC. Its protein product is CSVQQTTSGEQYF.